Below, 31 T cell receptor beta chains from the same sample are listed, as sequenced in a study of beta chain features in type 1 diabetes. Reverse transcription of all isolated RNA meant that expressed TCRB transcripts were sequenced. Profiled with immunoSEQ multiplex PCR; TCRdb holds only in-frame clones, not every one. This sample has about half a million clones, with about 32% found just once. Sequenced input: naive CD4+ T cells from blood. The receptor source for this set is a man younger than 30 in good health.

The chain has TRBV30 and TRBJ2-7; D may be TRBD1 (7 bases). The CDR3 has 13 amino acids. The germline gives CDR1 GTSNPN, CDR2 SVGIG (reference sequence). V dropped 7 bases and J dropped 1 base, with 14 bases sitting between them. CDR3 residues: CAYAQGGSYEQYF. In DNA, the CDR3 is TGTGCCTATGCCCAGGGGGGTTCCTACGAGCAGTACTTC.

The genes are TRBV10-3 and TRBJ1-1; D unresolved. Deletions cut 3 bases from V and 7 bases from J, with 9 bases between. This CDR3 region has 12 residues. Germline CDR1 is ENHRY and CDR2 is SYGVKD. CDR3 DNA sequence: TGTGCCATCAGTGACGGTCGATATGAAGCTTTCTTT. Translated: CAISDGRYEAFF.

This chain joins TRBV29-1 and TRBJ1-1; D is undetermined. The CDR3 is made up of 13 amino acids. V lost 4 bases and J lost 5, with 14 bases in between. Germline values: CDR1 SQVTM, CDR2 ANQGSEA. CDR3 protein: CSVVVYLGTEAFF. DNA of the CDR3: TGCAGCGTTGTGGTGTACCTGGGGACTGAAGCTTTCTTT. The complete variable domain, with remaining parts taken from reference TRBV29-1 and TRBJ1-1, reads SAVISQKPSRDICQRGTSLTIQCQVDSQVTMMFWYRQQPGQSLTLIATANQGSEATYESGFVIDKFPISRPNLTFSTLTVSNMSPEDSSIYLCSVVVYLGTEAFFGQGTRLTVV.

This clone showed up just a few times. The chain links TRBV27 to TRBJ2-1; 8 positions match TRBD2. CDR3 size: 16 residues. Losses at the gene ends were 6 bases for V and 4 bases for J; bases not matched to a gene: 11. The germline gives CDR1 MNHEY, CDR2 SMNVEV (reference sequence). CDR3 DNA: TGTGCCAGCAGCCCCGCGAGACTAGCGAAATACAATGAGCAGTTCTTC. It specifies CASSPARLAKYNEQFF.

V and J are TRBV25-1 and TRBJ1-2, with 9 bases identical to TRBD1. Germline V gives CDR1 MGHDK, CDR2 SYGVNS. V dropped 3 bases and J dropped 8; count of bases not matched to a gene: 7. CDR3 size: 14 residues. Here the CDR3 reads CASSDPGQGGGYTF. In DNA, the CDR3 is TGTGCCAGCAGTGATCCGGGACAGGGTGGAGGCTACACCTTC.

This clone has more than one count but fewer than ten. The chain combines TRBV29-1 with TRBJ2-7, with D possibly matching TRBD1 (6 bases). This CDR3 contains 12 residues. The V gene lost 5 bases and the J gene lost 6 bases, with 14 bases spanning the gap. In germline, CDR1 is SQVTM, CDR2 ANQGSEA. Written as DNA, the CDR3 is TGCAGCGTTCGATTGGGACAAAGCGAGCAGTACTTC. Translated, it gives CSVRLGQSEQYF.

This clone turned up a few times. This chain joins TRBV10-3 and TRBJ2-4; D not certain. The CDR3 runs to 16 residues. With 3 bases removed from V and 0 bases from J, the gap between germline ends came to 12 bases. From germline, CDR1 is ENHRY and CDR2 SYGVKD. CDR3 sequence: CAISESLRLAKNIQYF. CDR3 sequence (DNA): TGTGCCATCAGTGAATCCCTGCGGCTAGCCAAAAACATTCAGTACTTC.

The chain combines TRBV7-2 with TRBJ2-5; 9 bases align to TRBD1. The CDR3 has 14 amino acids. Germline trimming cut 5 bases from V and 4 bases from J; bases unmatched to any gene: 5. The germline gives CDR1 SGHTA, CDR2 FQGNSA. CDR3 sequence reads: CASSPRTGAETQYF. The CDR3 DNA follows: TGTGCCAGCAGCCCCAGGACAGGGGCAGAGACCCAGTACTTC.

V gene TRBV4-1 combines with J gene TRBJ2-5, with TRBD1 matching 8 bases. Judging by the DNA end, TRBJ2-7 fits better; the J call may be wrong. Germline V gene sequence: CDR1 MGHRA, CDR2 YSYEKL. This CDR3 has 19 residues. The CDR3 nucleotides are TGCGCCAGCAGCCAAGATCCCCTAACGCGCCAGGGGGCGGGCTACGAGCAGTACTTC. Amino acids: CASSQDPLTRQGAGYEQYF.

In this sample, this clone turned up a few times. The J gene is TRBJ1-1, the V gene TRBV15, with 7 bases that match TRBD1. The CDR3 length is 16 residues. V lost 1 base, J lost 1 base, and 6 bases stayed unmatched. Germline V lookup: CDR1 LNHNV, CDR2 YYDKDF (reference sequence). The CDR3 DNA is TGTGCCACCAGCAGAGCGGAGAGGGGGCAGAACACTGAAGCTTTCTTT. Amino acid sequence: CATSRAERGQNTEAFF. Filled out from reference TRBV15 and TRBJ1-1, the complete variable domain reads DAMVIQNPRYQVTQFGKPVTLSCSQTLNHNVMYWYQQKSSQAPKLLFHYYDKDFNNEADTPDNFQSRRPNTSFCFLDIRSPGLGDTAMYLCATSRAERGQNTEAFFGQGTRLTVV.

This clone has more than one count but fewer than ten. The genes are TRBV7-6 and TRBJ2-5; D gene ambiguous. The CDR3 is 15 residues long. Trimming took 1 base from V and 7 from J, leaving 16 bases between them. Germline V gives CDR1 SGHVS, CDR2 FNYEAQ. CDR3 DNA: TGTGCCAGCAGCTTAGAGGGCGCGCCTGGGTGGACCCAGTACTTC. It encodes CASSLEGAPGWTQYF.

This clone was observed a few times. This chain joins TRBV18 and TRBJ2-5, with 8 bases aligning to TRBD1. Trimming cost V 6 bases and J 2 bases; bases outside gene matches: 8. The CDR3 runs to 15 residues. The germline V gene has CDR1 KGHSH and CDR2 LQKENI. The CDR3 loop reads CASSRDRGEQETQYF. The CDR3 bases are TGTGCCAGCTCTCGCGACAGGGGCGAACAAGAGACCCAGTACTTC.

The chain links TRBV9 to TRBJ2-5; 11 bases align to TRBD1. J lost 5 bases, V lost 3 bases, and 6 bases had no gene match. Germline lookup yields CDR1 SGDLS and CDR2 YYNGEE. The CDR3 is made up of 15 amino acids. CDR3 sequence (DNA): TGTGCCAGCAGCGCCGGACAGGGGGCATGGGAGACCCAGTACTTC. As protein: CASSAGQGAWETQYF.

This clone has more than one count but fewer than ten. This sequence joins TRBV14 and TRBJ2-5; D possibly corresponds to TRBD1 (6 bases). The germline V gene encodes CDR1 SGHDN and CDR2 FVKESK. The CDR3 length is 13 residues. The V and J ends lost 1 base and 5 bases respectively, with 8 bases between them. CDR3 DNA: TGTGCCAGCAGCCAAGCAGGGGTCGAGACCCAGTACTTC. Translating it yields CASSQAGVETQYF.

This clone has just a few counts. The V and J genes are TRBV7-3 and TRBJ2-7; D is uncertain. This CDR3 has 14 residues. V was shortened by 0 bases and J by 5 bases, with 11 bases between the two germline ends. From germline, CDR1 is SGHTA and CDR2 FQGTGA. The CDR3 loop is CASSLTSRRHEQYF. CDR3 coding DNA: TGTGCCAGCAGCTTAACTAGCAGGCGCCACGAGCAGTACTTC.

In this sample, this clone turned up a few times. The chain links TRBV5-1 to TRBJ2-3; D not certain. This CDR3 has 14 residues. V lost 4 bases, J lost 1 base, and 10 bases lay in between. Germline CDR1 reads SGHRS; CDR2 reads YFSETQ. The CDR3: CASSPDWGTDTQYF. CDR3 sequence (DNA): TGCGCCAGCAGCCCTGACTGGGGCACAGATACGCAGTATTTT. The whole variable domain, filled in from reference TRBV5-1 and TRBJ2-3, reads KAGVTQTPRYLIKTRGQQVTLSCSPISGHRSVSWYQQTPGQGLQFLFEYFSETQRNKGNFPGRFSGRQFSNSRSEMNVSTLELGDSALYLCASSPDWGTDTQYFGPGTRLTVL.

The chain carries TRBV15 and TRBJ2-7; the D is unclear. V was cut by 3 bases and J by 6 bases, with 9 bases left in between. The CDR3 is 12 amino acids. Germline-derived CDR1 and CDR2 are LNHNV and YYDKDF (reference sequence). For the CDR3, the DNA is TGTGCCACCAGCAGTTCGTCTTTCGAGCAGTACTTC. Translation gives CATSSSSFEQYF.

The chain recombines TRBV30 with TRBJ2-2; TRBD2 matches 8 bases. V shed 8 bases, J shed 4 bases, and the junction held 6 bases outside the gene matches. CDR3 size: 13 residues. CDR1 GTSNPN and CDR2 SVGIG come from the germline V gene (reference sequence). CDR3 nucleotides: TGTGCCCGAGGGACTAGATCCACCGGGGAGCTGTTTTTT. It codes for CARGTRSTGELFF.

The CDR3 here is CSVKTGYSNQPQHF. The CDR3 nucleotides are TGCAGCGTGAAGACAGGGTATAGCAATCAGCCCCAGCATTTT. The genes are TRBV29-1 and TRBJ1-5; 7 bases are shared with TRBD1. The germline V gene encodes CDR1 SQVTM and CDR2 ANQGSEA. This CDR3 comprises 14 residues. The V and J ends lost 6 bases and 0 bases, in that order; junction bases with no gene match: 5.

This clone showed up just a few times. This chain connects TRBV4-3 to TRBJ1-2; 7 nucleotides match TRBD1. After removal of 4 bases from V and 8 bases from J, the junction contained 7 bases not matched to a gene. The CDR3 is 13 amino acids. CDR1 is LGHNA and CDR2 is YSLEER in the germline V gene. CDR3 DNA sequence: TGCGCCAGCAGCCGAGACAGGGATGCCGGCTACACCTTC. Its translation: CASSRDRDAGYTF.

The chain combines TRBV10-3 with TRBJ2-5, with D possibly being TRBD2 (6 bases). This CDR3 comprises 15 residues. Trimming removed 0 bases from V and 2 bases from J, with 10 bases in between. Germline V gene sequence: CDR1 ENHRY, CDR2 SYGVKD. CDR3 bases: TGTGCCATCAGTGAGTCCGCGGGGCCACAAGAGACCCAGTACTTC. Translated, it gives CAISESAGPQETQYF.

V usage is TRBV18 and J usage is TRBJ2-5; 9 bases align to TRBD2. The CDR3 has 15 amino acids. Germline loops: CDR1 KGHSH, CDR2 LQKENI. Germline trimming cut 4 bases from V and 4 bases from J; bases unmatched to any gene: 7. CDR3 DNA sequence: TGTGCCAGCTCACATAGCGGGAGTGAAGGAGAGACCCAGTACTTC. Its protein is CASSHSGSEGETQYF.

The rearrangement links TRBV15 to TRBJ2-7; 7 nucleotides align to TRBD1. Germline V gene lookup returns CDR1 LNHNV and CDR2 YYDKDF (reference sequence). The CDR3 runs 15 residues. The trim removed 5 bases at V and 0 bases at J, leaving 7 bases unmatched. CDR3 protein: CATSSGQRSSYEQYF. The CDR3, as DNA: TGTGCCACCAGCTCGGGACAGAGGAGCTCCTACGAGCAGTACTTC.

V is TRBV18 and J is TRBJ1-1, with unresolved D. Germline lookup yields CDR1 KGHSH and CDR2 LQKENI. The CDR3 is 13 amino acids. Trimming took off 6 bases at V and 5 bases at J, with 13 bases between the two ends. The CDR3 loop reads CASSVVVGTEAFF. Here the CDR3 DNA reads TGTGCCAGCTCCGTGGTCGTGGGGACTGAAGCTTTCTTT. Complete variable domain (other parts from reference TRBV18 and TRBJ1-1): NAGVMQNPRHLVRRRGQEARLRCSPMKGHSHVYWYRQLPEEGLKFMVYLQKENIIDESGMPKERFSAEFPKEGPSILRIQQVVRGDSAAYFCASSVVVGTEAFFGQGTRLTVV.

The J gene is TRBJ2-1, the V gene TRBV5-1, with D hard to call. Germline CDR1 is SGHRS and CDR2 is YFSETQ. V lost 0 bases to trimming and J lost 1 base, with 11 bases between them. The CDR3 totals 16 residues. CDR3 protein: CASSLVPSPSYNEQFF. The DNA for the CDR3 is TGCGCCAGCAGCTTGGTACCGTCCCCTTCCTACAATGAGCAGTTCTTC.

The V and J genes are TRBV7-8 and TRBJ1-2; maybe TRBD1 (5 bases). This CDR3 has 14 residues. The germline V gene encodes CDR1 SGHVS and CDR2 FQNEAQ. Trimming cost V 4 bases and J 2 bases, with 11 bases left between them. The CDR3 region is CASSSGGGNYGYTF. CDR3 DNA: TGTGCCAGCAGCTCCGGCGGGGGGAACTATGGCTACACCTTC.

The CDR3 reads CASSRTDSIYTEAFF. The CDR3 DNA follows: TGTGCCAGCAGTCGCACGGACAGTATCTACACTGAAGCTTTCTTT. The chain is built from TRBV6-5 and TRBJ1-1, with D possibly being TRBD1 (6 bases). The CDR3 length is 15 residues. The ends were cut back, 5 bases at V and 3 bases at J, with 16 bases in the middle. The germline V gene encodes CDR1 MNHEY and CDR2 SVGAGI.

This chain connects TRBV5-4 to TRBJ2-7, with unresolved D. The CDR3 sequence is 14 residues long. V was clipped by 4 bases and J by 0 bases, with 11 bases between them. Germline V gives CDR1 SGHNT, CDR2 YYREEE (reference sequence). The CDR3 bases are TGTGCCAGCAGCCCGGACGTTAGCTCCTACGAGCAGTACTTC. Encoded protein: CASSPDVSSYEQYF.

In its sample, this clone was seen a few times. J is TRBJ2-3 and V is TRBV30; 9 nucleotides align to TRBD2. Germline lookup yields CDR1 GTSNPN and CDR2 SVGIG (reference sequence). This CDR3 spans 15 amino acids. After removal of 6 bases from V and 2 bases from J, the junction contained 9 bases not matched to a gene. The CDR3 DNA is TGTGCCTGTAGGCTTCTAGCGGGACCCACAGATACGCAGTATTTT. Residues: CACRLLAGPTDTQYF.

The genes are TRBV29-1 and TRBJ2-2; 12 bases fit TRBD2. V gave up 3 bases and J gave up 6 bases; unmatched junction bases: 5. The CDR3 has 15 residues. Germline CDR1 SQVTM, CDR2 ANQGSEA. The CDR3 region is CSVETSGSRAGELFF. In DNA form, the CDR3 reads TGCAGCGTTGAGACTAGCGGGAGTCGGGCCGGGGAGCTGTTTTTT.

The V and J genes are TRBV7-9 and TRBJ2-1, with TRBD2 identical over 7 bases. CDR1 is SEHNR, CDR2 FQNEAQ, per germline (reference sequence). The ends lost 1 base at V and 5 bases at J; junction bases unmatched: 14. The CDR3 spans 18 residues. This chain's CDR3 is CASSLGVSGLAVNNEQFF. CDR3 DNA: TGTGCCAGCAGCTTAGGCGTCTCCGGCCTAGCGGTGAACAATGAGCAGTTCTTC.